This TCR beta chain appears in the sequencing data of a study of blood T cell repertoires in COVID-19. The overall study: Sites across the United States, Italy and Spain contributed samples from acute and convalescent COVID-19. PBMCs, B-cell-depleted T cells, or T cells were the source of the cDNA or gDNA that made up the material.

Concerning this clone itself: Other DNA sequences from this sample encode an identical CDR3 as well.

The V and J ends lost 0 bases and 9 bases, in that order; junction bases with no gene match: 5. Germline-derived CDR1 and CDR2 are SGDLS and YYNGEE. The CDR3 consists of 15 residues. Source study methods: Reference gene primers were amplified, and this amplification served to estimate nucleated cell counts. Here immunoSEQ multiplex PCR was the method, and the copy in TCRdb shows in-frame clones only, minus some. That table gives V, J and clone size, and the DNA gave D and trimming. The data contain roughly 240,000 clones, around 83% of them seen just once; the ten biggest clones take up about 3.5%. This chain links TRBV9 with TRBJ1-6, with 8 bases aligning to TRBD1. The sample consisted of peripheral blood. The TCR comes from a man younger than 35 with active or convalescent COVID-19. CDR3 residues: CASSVEDRVGSPLHF. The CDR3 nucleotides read TGTGCCAGCAGCGTAGAGGACAGGGTTGGTTCACCCCTCCACTTT.